This T cell receptor beta chain stems from a study of blood T cell repertoires in COVID-19. Across the whole study: Italy, Spain and the United States were the sources of the convalescent and acute COVID-19 samples. PBMCs, B-cell-depleted T cells, or T cells provided the cDNA or gDNA that made up the material.

In the authors' workflow: Estimation of nucleated cell counts was performed using reference gene primer amplification. Some clones are missing from TCRdb's copy, which holds only in-frame ones; the method was immunoSEQ multiplex PCR. The DNA gave D and trimming, while V, J and clone size come from that table. The sample holds 180,000 or so clones, 70% to 90% seen once. Trimming left V 7 bases short and J 6 bases short, with 21 bases between. Germline V gives CDR1 SNHLY, CDR2 FYNNEI. CDR3 length equals 15 residues. V and J are TRBV2 and TRBJ1-1; D might be TRBD1 (5 bases). Sequences were obtained from peripheral blood. The TCR was taken from a man aged 40-50 years with active or convalescent COVID-19. The CDR3 DNA sequence: TGTGCCAGCACCAAACCGAGAACAGGTATAGCTGAAGCTTTCTTT. Translation: CASTKPRTGIAEAFF.